This is a list of T cell receptor beta chains from one sample in a study of OX40 agonist ivuxolimab in advanced cancers. The data were produced by immunoSEQ multiplex PCR, yet TCRdb's version contains in-frame clones alone and is incomplete. The repertoire consists of about 52,000 clones, with just under 95% occurring once and the leading ten covering around 25%. Sequencing was performed on CD4+ or CD8+ T cells sorted from blood, taken in a trial of the OX40 agonist ivuxolimab. These receptors were obtained from an adult with an advanced solid tumor such as melanoma, head and neck, liver or kidney cancer. The conserved cysteine and the conserved F or W are not part of the CDR3 here. A D gene is named only where the DNA matches it firmly. The listing skips clone size in some rows; elsewhere it reads once, few, many or a size class.

V: TRBV13
size: -
D: -
CDR3: ASSLGGHQPQH

V: TRBV13
size: once
D: -
CDR3: ASSPKKSPDTQY

V: TRBV2
size: once
D: -
CDR3: ASSKHTEGSGNTIY

V: TRBV5-1
size: once
D: -
CDR3: ASSPGGGEPF

V: TRBV7-9
size: -
D: -
CDR3: ASSPGETDTGELF

V: TRBV7-2
size: -
D: TRBD1
CDR3: TSSSTRDRVEAF

V: TRBV28
size: once
D: TRBD1
CDR3: ASRLTGAANEQF

V: TRBV4-3
size: -
D: -
CDR3: ASSQGTSYFYEQY

V: TRBV7-9
size: -
D: -
CDR3: ASRLSGPSTDTQY

V: TRBV27
size: -
D: -
CDR3: ASSLYYAGSYEQY

V: TRBV27
size: -
D: TRBD1
CDR3: ASSDRVEDTQY